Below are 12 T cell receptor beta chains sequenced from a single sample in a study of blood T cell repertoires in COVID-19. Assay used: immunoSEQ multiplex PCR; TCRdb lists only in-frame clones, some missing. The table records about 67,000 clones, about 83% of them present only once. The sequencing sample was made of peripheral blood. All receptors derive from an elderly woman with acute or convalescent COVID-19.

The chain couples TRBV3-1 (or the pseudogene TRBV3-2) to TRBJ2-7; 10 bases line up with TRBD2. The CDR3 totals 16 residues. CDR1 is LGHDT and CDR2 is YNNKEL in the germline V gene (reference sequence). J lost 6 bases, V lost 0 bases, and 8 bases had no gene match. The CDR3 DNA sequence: TGTGCCAGCAGCCAAGATCTAGTAGCGGGGGGCCGCGAGCAGTACTTC. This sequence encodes CASSQDLVAGGREQYF.

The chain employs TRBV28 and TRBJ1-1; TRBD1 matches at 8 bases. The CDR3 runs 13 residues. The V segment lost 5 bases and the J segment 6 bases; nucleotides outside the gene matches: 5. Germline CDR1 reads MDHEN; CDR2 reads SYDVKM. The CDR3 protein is CASSTGGGPEAFF. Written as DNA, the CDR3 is TGTGCCAGCAGTACAGGGGGAGGGCCTGAAGCTTTCTTT.

The CDR3 DNA reads TGTGCCAGCAGTCCCTCGAGCCGACAGCACGAGCAGTACTTC. Protein sequence: CASSPSSRQHEQYF. This chain joins TRBV28 and TRBJ2-7, with D perhaps matching TRBD1 (5 bases). V gave up 5 bases and J gave up 5 bases, with 16 bases separating them. This CDR3 comprises 14 residues. Germline CDR1 MDHEN, CDR2 SYDVKM. Complete variable domain (other parts from reference TRBV28 and TRBJ2-7): DVKVTQSSRYLVKRTGEKVFLECVQDMDHENMFWYRQDPGLGLRLIYFSYDVKMKEKGDIPEGYSVSREKKERFSLILESASTNQTSMYLCASSPSSRQHEQYFGPGTRLTVT.

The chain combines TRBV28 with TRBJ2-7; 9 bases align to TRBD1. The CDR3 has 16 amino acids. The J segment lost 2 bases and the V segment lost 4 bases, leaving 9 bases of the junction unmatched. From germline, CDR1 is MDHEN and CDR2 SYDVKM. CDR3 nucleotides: TGTGCCAGCAGTTCAACCGGACAGGGGTGGACCTACGAGCAGTACTTC. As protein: CASSSTGQGWTYEQYF.

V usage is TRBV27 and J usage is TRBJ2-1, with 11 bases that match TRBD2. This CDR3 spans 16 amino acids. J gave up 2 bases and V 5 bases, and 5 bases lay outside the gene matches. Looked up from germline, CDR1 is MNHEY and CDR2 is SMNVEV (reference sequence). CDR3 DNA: TGTGCCAGCAGTCACCTGACTAGCGGGACCTACAATGAGCAGTTCTTC. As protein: CASSHLTSGTYNEQFF.

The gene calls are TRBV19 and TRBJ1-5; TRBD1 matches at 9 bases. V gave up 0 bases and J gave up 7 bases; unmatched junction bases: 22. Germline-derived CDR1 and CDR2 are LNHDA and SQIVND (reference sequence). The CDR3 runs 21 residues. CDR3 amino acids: CASSIDPTHLPGQGMPQPQHF. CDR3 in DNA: TGTGCCAGTAGTATAGATCCGACCCACTTACCGGGACAGGGTATGCCCCAGCCCCAGCATTTT.

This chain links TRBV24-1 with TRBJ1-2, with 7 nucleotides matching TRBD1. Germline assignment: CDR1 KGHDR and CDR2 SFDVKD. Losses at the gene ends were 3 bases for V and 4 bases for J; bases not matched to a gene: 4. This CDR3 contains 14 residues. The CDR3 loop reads CATSDPGQPYGYTF. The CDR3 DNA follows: TGTGCCACCAGTGATCCGGGACAGCCCTATGGCTACACCTTC.

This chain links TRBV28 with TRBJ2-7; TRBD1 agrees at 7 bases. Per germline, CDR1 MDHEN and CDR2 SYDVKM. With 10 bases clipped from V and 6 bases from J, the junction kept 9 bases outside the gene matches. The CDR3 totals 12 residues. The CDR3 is CATDSPGGEQYF. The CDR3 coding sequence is TGTGCCACTGACTCTCCAGGGGGCGAGCAGTACTTC.

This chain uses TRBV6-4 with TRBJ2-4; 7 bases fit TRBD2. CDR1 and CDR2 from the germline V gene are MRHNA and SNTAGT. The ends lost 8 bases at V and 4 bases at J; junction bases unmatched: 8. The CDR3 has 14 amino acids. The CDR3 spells CASPPMGGKNIQYF. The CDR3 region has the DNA TGTGCCAGCCCCCCGATGGGGGGGAAAAACATTCAGTACTTC.

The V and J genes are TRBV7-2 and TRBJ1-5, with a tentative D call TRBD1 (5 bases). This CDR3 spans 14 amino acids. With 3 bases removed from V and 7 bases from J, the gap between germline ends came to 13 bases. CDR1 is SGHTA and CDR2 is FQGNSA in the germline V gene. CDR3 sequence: CASSLWTRGQPQHF. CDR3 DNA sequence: TGTGCCAGCAGCTTGTGGACCCGGGGGCAGCCCCAGCATTTT.

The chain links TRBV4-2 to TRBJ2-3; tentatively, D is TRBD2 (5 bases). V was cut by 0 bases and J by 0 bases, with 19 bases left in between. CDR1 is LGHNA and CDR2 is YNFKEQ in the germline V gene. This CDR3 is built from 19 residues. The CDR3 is CASSQELHSWGVSTDTQYF. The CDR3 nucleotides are TGTGCCAGCAGCCAAGAATTGCATTCTTGGGGAGTAAGCACAGATACGCAGTATTTT.

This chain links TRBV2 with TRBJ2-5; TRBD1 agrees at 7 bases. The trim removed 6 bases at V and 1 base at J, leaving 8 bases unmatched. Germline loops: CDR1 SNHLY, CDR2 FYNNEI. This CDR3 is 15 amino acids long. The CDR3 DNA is TGTGCCAGCAGGAAAACCGGGACAGTCCAAGAGACCCAGTACTTC. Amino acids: CASRKTGTVQETQYF.